This TCR beta chain came from a study of OX40 agonist ivuxolimab in advanced cancers. Study-wide context: Participants, around 80% male, averaged around 64 years of age, ranging from about 20 to 80. Study-level findings and limits: The work left the antigen specificity of expanded peripheral T cells undetermined.

As for this clone: Antigen: not known.

The protocol was immunoSEQ multiplex PCR, while the TCRdb copy is restricted to in-frame clones and leaves out a portion. In the table there are approximately 40,000 clones, approximately 91% of which are singletons. The sequencing used CD4+ or CD8+ T cells sorted from blood, collected in a trial of the OX40 agonist ivuxolimab. This TCR derives from an adult with an advanced solid tumor such as melanoma, head and neck, liver or kidney cancer.

CDR3 in DNA: TGTGCCAGCTCACCGATTGGGCCTAGCGGGAGTGCTAAAAATGAGCAGTTCTTC. Protein sequence: CASSPIGPSGSAKNEQFF. The chain recombines TRBV18 with TRBJ2-1, with 10 bases aligning to TRBD2. The germline V gene encodes CDR1 KGHSH and CDR2 LQKENI. V gave up 3 bases and J gave up 7 bases; unmatched junction bases: 15. The CDR3 runs to 18 residues.